This is a list of T cell receptor beta chains from one sample in a study of cytomegalovirus exposure and HLA in healthy donors. The protocol was immunoSEQ multiplex PCR, while the TCRdb copy is restricted to in-frame clones and leaves out a portion. The sample carries tens of thousands of clones, roughly 90% recorded once. The sequenced material came from PBMCs. These receptors originate from a woman aged 18-35 years in good health and CMV-seropositive. The conserved cysteine and the conserved F or W are not part of the CDR3 here. Some rows mark clone size as missing; the rest say once, few, many or name a class of expanded clone.

length	V	size	J	CDR3
13	TRBV9	.	TRBJ2-1	ASSVTGTPYLEQF
12	TRBV11-2	.	TRBJ1-2	ASSLDTGYHGYT
9	TRBV29-1	.	TRBJ2-5	SVSFQETQY
12	TRBV28	.	TRBJ2-1	ASREASGRYEQF
12	TRBV14	.	TRBJ2-2	ASSQVSYTGELF
14	TRBV9	.	TRBJ2-7	ASSPSTGLKAYEQY
10	TRBV29-1	.	TRBJ1-1	SVETGGTEAF
13	TRBV6-5	once	TRBJ2-7	ASSYTVGQGGEQY
10	TRBV2	.	TRBJ2-5	ASSDLSETQY
13	TRBV30	once	TRBJ2-1	AFELAGSPKDEQF
15	TRBV13	.	TRBJ2-1	ASSFKQGILGYNEQF
9	TRBV7-2	.	TRBJ2-7	ASSLDGGQY
13	TRBV27	.	TRBJ2-7	ASSKWTSALDEQY
12	TRBV6-1	.	TRBJ2-7	ASSPPGQPYEQY
14	TRBV9	.	TRBJ2-3	ASSLDSGIETDTQY
11	TRBV2	.	TRBJ1-4	ASSGDSNEKLF
13	TRBV2	.	TRBJ2-3	ASNLQGQSTDTQY
13	TRBV4-3	.	TRBJ1-4	ASSQDTGTSEKLF